The sequence of this T cell receptor (beta chain) was determined in a study of Ad26.COV2.S vaccination and SARS-CoV-2 variants. Treatment indicated: roughly 19 received Ad26.COV2.S at low or high dose, single or two shots; about 5 received placebo; per-sample allocation not given. Specimens were obtained on day 63 following the first vaccine or placebo injection. Assay used: immunoSEQ multiplex PCR; TCRdb lists only in-frame clones, some missing. The top ten hold 3.5% of the sample, which has some 390,000 clones, 75% to 90% seen once. The CDR3 runs to 14 residues. V lost 6 bases, J lost 0 bases, and 11 bases lay in between. The germline V gene has CDR1 MNHEY and CDR2 SVGAGI.

This TCR was recovered from a person aged 18 to 59 who received the Ad26.COV2.S COVID-19 vaccine or a placebo. This rearrangement joins TRBV6-5 to TRBJ1-1; D is perhaps TRBD1 (5 bases). The sequenced sample was peripheral blood, obtained in a trial of Ad26.COV2.S vaccine versus placebo. The CDR3 coding sequence is TGTGCCAGCAGGCTGACAGACATGAACACTGAAGCTTTCTTT. Protein sequence: CASRLTDMNTEAFF.